Following are 18 T cell receptor beta chains from one sample sequenced in a study of cytomegalovirus exposure and HLA in healthy donors. Use of 60 Vbeta and 13 Jbeta primers characterized the PCR. Assay used: immunoSEQ multiplex PCR; TCRdb lists only in-frame clones, some missing. The sample holds about 92,000 clones; more than 65% are singletons and the top ten take 1.2%. The source material was PBMCs. The receptors were gathered from a girl aged 2 to 10 in good health and CMV-seropositive.

CDR3 sequence reads: CSVRLGGGELFF. CDR3 DNA: TGCAGCGTTCGTCTCGGCGGCGGGGAGCTGTTTTTT. The chain has TRBV29-1 and TRBJ2-2; D uncertain. The V end was cut by 5 bases, the J end by 7 bases, with 11 bases between. CDR3 length equals 12 residues. Germline V gene sequence: CDR1 SQVTM, CDR2 ANQGSEA.

The CDR3 sequence: CAWSSIGEQETQYF. In DNA, the CDR3 is TGTGCCTGGAGTTCTATAGGGGAACAAGAGACCCAGTACTTC. This chain joins TRBV30 and TRBJ2-5, with D maybe TRBD1 (5 bases). V lost 2 bases, J lost 2 bases, and 12 bases lay in between. This CDR3 region has 14 residues. Looked up from germline, CDR1 is GTSNPN and CDR2 is SVGIG (reference sequence).

The chain is built from TRBV5-1 and TRBJ2-7; D perhaps matches TRBD1 (5 bases). CDR3 length equals 12 residues. Deletions cut 3 bases from V and 5 bases from J, with 9 bases between. Per germline, CDR1 SGHRS and CDR2 YFSETQ. The CDR3: CASSSQGHEQYF. CDR3 nucleotide sequence: TGCGCCAGCAGCTCTCAGGGCCACGAGCAGTACTTC.

This chain uses TRBV6-5 with TRBJ2-7, with 9 bases aligning to TRBD2. This CDR3 is 15 amino acids long. Germline trimming cut 5 bases from V and 3 bases from J; bases unmatched to any gene: 8. Germline V gene sequence: CDR1 MNHEY, CDR2 SVGAGI. In DNA form, the CDR3 reads TGTGCCAGCAGTACTACTAGCGGGTTCTACTACGAGCAGTACTTC. Translated: CASSTTSGFYYEQYF.

The rearrangement links TRBV30 to TRBJ1-1; a weak D match, TRBD1 (5 bases). Trimming removed 1 base from V and 2 bases from J, with 14 bases in between. CDR1 is GTSNPN and CDR2 is SVGIG in the germline V gene (reference sequence). The CDR3 is 15 residues long. The chain's CDR3 is CAWSGSRTHNTEAFF. The CDR3 DNA reads as TGTGCCTGGAGTGGATCTAGGACACACAACACTGAAGCTTTCTTT.

The chain employs TRBV19 and TRBJ1-5; no definite D call. The CDR3 runs to 13 residues. The V end lost 6 bases, the J end lost 1 base, and 7 bases lay between the germline ends. CDR1 and CDR2 from the germline V gene are LNHDA and SQIVND (reference sequence). The CDR3 bases are TGTGCCAGTAGGGAGGTGAGCAATCAGCCCCAGCATTTT. Translated, it gives CASREVSNQPQHF.

This clone was counted a single time. The gene calls are TRBV4-1 and TRBJ1-1; no clear D. Germline CDR1 is MGHRA and CDR2 is YSYEKL. V was pared by 1 base and J by 3 bases, with 12 bases between. The CDR3 is 15 amino acids. The CDR3 coding sequence is TGCGCCAGCAGCCAAGTTGTCCCGTTGTACACTGAAGCTTTCTTT. The encoded protein is CASSQVVPLYTEAFF.

This sequence joins TRBV19 and TRBJ1-5; a weak D match, TRBD1 (6 bases). The CDR3 has 14 residues. Per the germline V gene, CDR1 is LNHDA and CDR2 is SQIVND (reference sequence). The ends were cut back, 6 bases at V and 3 bases at J, with 12 bases in the middle. Here the CDR3 DNA reads TGTGCCAGTAGGATTGGACAGCACAATCAGCCCCAGCATTTT. It is translated as CASRIGQHNQPQHF.

The V call is TRBV19, the J call TRBJ1-1, with a weak D call TRBD1 (5 bases). V dropped 7 bases and J dropped 3 bases, with 15 bases sitting between them. The CDR3 runs 14 residues. The germline V gene encodes CDR1 LNHDA and CDR2 SQIVND (reference sequence). CDR3 amino acids: CASNFGGRDTEAFF. CDR3 in DNA: TGTGCCAGTAATTTTGGGGGGAGGGACACTGAAGCTTTCTTT.

The CDR3 DNA reads as TGTGCCAGCAGTGCCCAAGTAACTCAGTACTTC. This sequence encodes CASSAQVTQYF. The genes are TRBV6-1 and TRBJ2-7; no clear D. V was pared by 4 bases and J by 10 bases, with 11 bases between. The CDR3 length is 11 residues. Germline V gives CDR1 MNHNS, CDR2 SASEGT.

In its sample, this clone was seen a few times. V gene TRBV4-1 combines with J gene TRBJ2-2, with 11 nucleotides matching TRBD1. The CDR3 length is 16 residues. V dropped 4 bases and J dropped 6; count of bases not matched to a gene: 7. CDR1 is MGHRA, CDR2 YSYEKL, per germline. The CDR3 DNA follows: TGCGCCAGCAGCCGGGAGGACAGGGGGCCTTCCGGGGAGCTGTTTTTT. This translates into CASSREDRGPSGELFF.

This clone was recorded only once. The chain couples TRBV6-5 to TRBJ1-2; D not certain. V was trimmed by 6 bases and J by 0 bases, leaving 11 bases between them. CDR1 and CDR2 from the germline V gene are MNHEY and SVGAGI. This CDR3 comprises 14 residues. The chain's CDR3 is CASRGGISNYGYTF. DNA of the CDR3: TGTGCCAGCAGGGGAGGGATTTCTAACTATGGCTACACCTTC.

The V and J genes are TRBV15 and TRBJ2-7; D possibly corresponds to TRBD2 (6 bases). The CDR3 is 15 amino acids. Germline V CDR1 and CDR2: LNHNV, YYDKDF (reference sequence). Trimming removed 0 bases from V and 3 bases from J, with 12 bases in between. Here the CDR3 DNA reads TGTGCCACCAGCAGAGATGGACTACGGGACTACGAGCAGTACTTC. Translating gives CATSRDGLRDYEQYF. The full variable domain, in which reference TRBV15 and TRBJ2-7 provide the parts outside the CDR3, is DAMVIQNPRYQVTQFGKPVTLSCSQTLNHNVMYWYQQKSSQAPKLLFHYYDKDFNNEADTPDNFQSRRPNTSFCFLDIRSPGLGDTAMYLCATSRDGLRDYEQYFGPGTRLTVT.

The chain is built from TRBV6-4 and TRBJ2-1, with a weak D call TRBD2 (6 bases). This CDR3 contains 13 residues. Germline V gene data show CDR1 as MRHNA and CDR2 as SNTAGT. Trimming pared 3 bases from V and 3 bases from J, leaving 6 bases between. The CDR3 region has the DNA TGTGCCAGCAGTGAGACTAGCTACAATGAGCAGTTCTTC. It codes for CASSETSYNEQFF.

This clone showed up just once. The same CDR3 can be traced to other DNA sequences in this sample. V and J are TRBV29-1 and TRBJ2-2, with D possibly being TRBD1 (5 bases). This CDR3 has 14 residues. V was pared by 6 bases and J by 3 bases, with 14 bases between. Germline V CDR1 and CDR2: SQVTM, ANQGSEA. The DNA for the CDR3 is TGCAGCGTCATAAGGGGCGAGGACACCGGGGAGCTGTTTTTT. Encoded protein: CSVIRGEDTGELFF.

This chain connects TRBV10-3 to TRBJ2-1; 9 bases map to TRBD2. The CDR3 runs 15 residues. Germline V gives CDR1 ENHRY, CDR2 SYGVKD. With 4 bases clipped from V and 2 bases from J, the junction kept 3 bases outside the gene matches. CDR3 nucleotide sequence: TGTGCCATCAGTGCAGCGGGAGGAGCCTACAATGAGCAGTTCTTC. This sequence encodes CAISAAGGAYNEQFF.

Only a few counts were recorded for this clone. The rearrangement links TRBV5-1 to TRBJ2-1; 12 bases fit TRBD2. In germline, CDR1 is SGHRS, CDR2 YFSETQ. The CDR3 is 15 residues long. J was trimmed by 9 bases and V by 5 bases; bases with no gene match: 9. CDR3 residues: CASRRLAGEGSEQFF. CDR3 DNA sequence: TGCGCCAGCAGGCGACTAGCGGGAGAAGGGAGTGAGCAGTTCTTC.

The chain employs TRBV30 and TRBJ2-1; weak D call: TRBD1 (5 bases). The CDR3 totals 15 residues. Between the trimmed V and J ends, which lost 1 base and 0 bases, there was a span of 10 bases. Germline loops: CDR1 GTSNPN, CDR2 SVGIG (reference sequence). CDR3: CAWSGDRSSYNEQFF. CDR3 nucleotides: TGTGCCTGGAGTGGAGACAGAAGCTCCTACAATGAGCAGTTCTTC.